This T cell receptor beta chain derives from a study of CD8+ T cells in alopecia areata. Trimming removed 6 bases at V and 7 bases at J, with 10 bases between. Germline V gives CDR1 DFQATT, CDR2 SNEGSKA (reference sequence). The CDR3 extends over 11 amino acids. After isolation, RNA underwent reverse transcription to generate cDNA as the sequencing template. The method was immunoSEQ multiplex PCR; TCRdb's version includes in-frame clones alone and lacks a portion of them. Of 90,000 to 100,000 clones in the sample, about two fifths were seen once. This receptor was obtained from a human donor with alopecia areata. The rearrangement joins TRBV20-1 to TRBJ2-1; D not certain. The sequenced sample consisted of CD4+ T cells sorted from blood. CDR3 amino acids: CSAELGNEQFF. The CDR3 DNA sequence: TGCAGTGCGGAGTTGGGGAATGAGCAGTTCTTC.